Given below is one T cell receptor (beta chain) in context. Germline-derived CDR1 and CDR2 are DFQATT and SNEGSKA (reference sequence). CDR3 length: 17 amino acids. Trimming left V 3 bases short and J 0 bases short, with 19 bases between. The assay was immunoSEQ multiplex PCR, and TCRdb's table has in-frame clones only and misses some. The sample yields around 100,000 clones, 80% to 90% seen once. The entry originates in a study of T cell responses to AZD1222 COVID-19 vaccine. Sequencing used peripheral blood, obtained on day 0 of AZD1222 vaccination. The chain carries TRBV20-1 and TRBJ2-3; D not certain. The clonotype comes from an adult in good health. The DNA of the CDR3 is TGCAGTGCTAGTCCCAGTCCCCCTTTCACTAGCACAGATACGCAGTATTTT. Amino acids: CSASPSPPFTSTDTQYF.